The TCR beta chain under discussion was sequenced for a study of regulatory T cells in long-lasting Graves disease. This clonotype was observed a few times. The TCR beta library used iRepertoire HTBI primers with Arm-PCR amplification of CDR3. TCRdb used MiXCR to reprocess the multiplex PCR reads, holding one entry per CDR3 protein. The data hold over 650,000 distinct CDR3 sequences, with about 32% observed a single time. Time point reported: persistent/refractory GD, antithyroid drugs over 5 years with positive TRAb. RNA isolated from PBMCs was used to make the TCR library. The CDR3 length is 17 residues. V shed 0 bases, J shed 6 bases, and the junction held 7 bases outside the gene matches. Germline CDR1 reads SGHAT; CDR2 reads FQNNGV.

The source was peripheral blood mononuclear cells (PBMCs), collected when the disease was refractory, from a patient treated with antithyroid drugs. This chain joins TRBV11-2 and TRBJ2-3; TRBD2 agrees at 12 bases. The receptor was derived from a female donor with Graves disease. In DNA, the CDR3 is TGTGCCAGCAGCTTAGATAGTCGACTAGCGGGAGCGGATACGCAGTATTTT. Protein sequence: CASSLDSRLAGADTQYF. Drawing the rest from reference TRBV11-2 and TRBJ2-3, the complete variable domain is EAGVAQSPRYKIIEKRQSVAFWCNPISGHATLYWYQQILGQGPKLLIQFQNNGVVDDSQLPKDRFSAERLKGVDSTLKIQPAKLEDSAVYLCASSLDSRLAGADTQYFGPGTRLTVL.